This T cell receptor (beta chain) was documented in a study of T cells in Graves' hyperthyroidism and ophthalmopathy (dated by TCRdb to between 2017 and 2020). At the level of the whole study: Peripheral blood was collected at initial diagnosis, before any treatment. TCR V-J signatures able to tell the groups apart were searched for in a discovery cohort of approximately 95 patients, of whom around 42 had Graves' ophthalmopathy and around 58 had stable Graves' hyperthyroidism. Whether ophthalmopathy could be predicted prospectively was tested in an independent validation cohort made up of fewer than 20 hyperthyroidism patients plus 17 patients who later progressed to ophthalmopathy. The approximately 97 discovery patients were randomly divided into training and test sets at a 7:3 ratio. Thyroid tissue and blood T-cell repertoires from six Graves' hyperthyroidism patients were also compared in the study. After blood sampling, hyperthyroidism patients were treated with methimazole at a starting dose of 30 mg daily, and ophthalmopathy patients were treated with high-dose intravenous methylprednisolone. According to the paper, TCR Vbeta CDR3 sequencing was carried out on about 140 peripheral blood samples, which came from fewer than 50 ophthalmopathy, some 73 hyperthyroidism and approximately 17 progressor patients.

A patient counted as having stable Graves' hyperthyroidism if no progression to ophthalmopathy occurred over 18 months of follow-up. Hyperthyroidism patients were aged 18 to 65 years and newly diagnosed, with disease duration of less than 2 months. The study excluded patients with uncontrolled infections, other autoimmune diseases, pregnancy or lactation. Diagnoses were based on clinical symptoms, serum thyroxine and TRAb, thyroid ultrasound and orbital computed tomography. PBMCs were separated from approximately 10 ml of fresh peripheral blood using Ficoll-Paque density gradient centrifugation. Total RNA was extracted with Trizol reagent, and quality was checked on an Agilent 2100 Bioanalyzer. Study-wide findings and limitations: Blood samples also contained most of the expanded thyroid clonotypes (frequency above 0.001), which suggests that blood repertoires may reflect thyroid immune responses. In validation, progression to ophthalmopathy was predicted by the model with 70.59% sensitivity and 72.22% specificity, a median of about 6 months before onset. A model built on a 13 V-J signature distinguished ophthalmopathy from stable hyperthyroidism, reaching about 89% sensitivity and approximately 83% specificity in cross-validation and 80%/75% in testing. No statistical method was used to set the sample size in advance, and investigators knew the group allocation.

Amplification of TCR beta CDR3 regions was carried out from RNA transcripts. The first round of RT-PCR for the TCR CDR3 was performed with the HTBI primer set and the Qiagen OneStep RT-PCR kit. The libraries were constructed in a second round of multiplex PCR and then size-selected and purified. Libraries were sequenced paired-end with 100 bp reads on an Illumina HiSeq2000. As for the original processing: SOAPnuke was used to process the raw data, throwing out any read that contained adapters or uncalled bases, had a mean Phred below 15, or lacked an exact constant-primer or identifier match. COPE v1.2.5 was used to merge high-quality paired reads, and clonotypes were defined as unique nucleotide sequences. Clonotypes were aligned to IMGT TRBV, TRBD and TRBJ reference segments using MiTCR v1.1. The analysis was restricted to V-J combinations with a frequency above 0.0001, which together covered 99.2% of the repertoires. The TCS score was defined as the ratio of F50 (clonal expansion) to E x V (chaos), calculated using BLOSUM62-based TCRdist between CDR3 peptides within each V-J. Welch's t-statistics and random forest reduced around 550 V-J features to some 14, which were used in a naive Bayes classifier (R e1071). Using fastp trimming at Q25 and MiXCR clonotype assembly, TCRdb reanalyzed the public sequencing data and kept in-frame beta chains. Rows are unified per CDR3 protein, each entry keeping the most common DNA and genes. The V and J calls follow TCRdb's processing rather than the paper's. The sample table lists about 480,000 distinct CDR3 sequences, about 15% of them with a count of one. The ten largest clones capture around a sixth of the sample.

This clonotype has a handful of counts. This clone's antigen is unknown. Per-nucleotide qualities are absent, and no much larger clonotype sits a single base away. According to the germline V gene (reference sequence), CDR1 reads DFQATT and CDR2 reads SNEGSKA. Spanning cysteine to phenylalanine, the CDR3 consists of 14 amino acids. The retained sequence is limited to the CDR3, 42 bases, with the frame set at the first base. The junction shows trimming of 6 bases on V and 3 bases on J, and the gene matches do not reach 7 bases of it. This receptor was obtained from a young woman with Graves' hyperthyroidism. The rearrangement combines TRBV20-1 with TRBJ2-1; the junction holds 8 bases that match TRBD1. Sequenced: blood. The CDR3 is CSARGRIFYNEQFF. The nucleotide sequence reads TGCAGTGCCAGGGGGCGAATCTTCTACAATGAGCAGTTCTTC.